This T cell receptor beta chain derives from a study of neurological immune-mediated disorders. In this sample, this clonotype turned up many times. Trimming pared 1 base from V and 3 bases from J, leaving 16 bases between. Per germline, CDR1 SGHDN and CDR2 FVKESK. This CDR3 is 17 amino acids long. TCRdb reanalysed the 5' RACE reads using MiXCR and keeps one entry per CDR3 protein. The data contain some 41,000 distinct CDR3 sequences, approximately 14% of them seen just once; the ten biggest clones take up 3% to 4.5%. The chain recombines TRBV14 with TRBJ1-5, with D uncertain. The TCR was taken from a woman in her fifties or sixties with HTLV-1-associated myelopathy (HAM/TSP). The source material was CD4+ T cells from blood. The CDR3 loop reads CASSQVCTEEDNQPQHF. CDR3 bases: TGTGCCAGCAGCCAAGTATGTACGGAAGAAGACAATCAGCCCCAGCATTTT.